The source of this TCR beta chain is a study of CD8+ T cells in alopecia areata. Overall study findings and caveats: There were also resident alphabeta T cells of normal skin sequenced in scalp samples. With tofacitinib ongoing, many expanded lesional clones persisted in both scalp and blood.

A note on this clone: Its cognate antigen is unknown.

The treatment here: oral pan-JAK inhibitor, 5-10 mg twice daily. PBMCs provided sorted CD4+ and CD8+ T cells. RNA was extracted and reverse transcribed into cDNA as the sequencing template. Libraries were prepared by immunoSEQ multiplex PCR; TCRdb keeps only in-frame clonotypes and omits some of them. The sample lists 110,000 to 150,000 clones; roughly four fifths were seen once. The starting material was CD8+ T cells sorted from blood, obtained at week 4, from a patient treated with tofacitinib. The sequence derives from a human donor with alopecia areata.

In DNA, the CDR3 is TGTGCCAGCAGCTTACGGCGGGGCTCCTACAATGAGCAGTTCTTC. The encoded protein is CASSLRRGSYNEQFF. The rearrangement links TRBV11-3 to TRBJ2-1, with D maybe TRBD2 (6 bases). The germline CDR1 and CDR2 sequences are SGHNT and YENEEA. The CDR3 loop spans 15 amino acids. The V end was cut by 2 bases, the J end by 0 bases, with 8 bases between.